This T cell receptor beta chain was captured in a study of regulatory T cells in long-lasting Graves disease. Study-level points and caveats: Persistent-disease Graves' patients showed less TCR diversity than new cases. Persistent disease samples used TRBV28, TRBJ1-2 and TRBJ2-5 preferentially.

To make TCR beta libraries, researchers used iRepertoire HTBI primers and Arm-PCR of CDR3 regions. How the authors handled the data: Among the samples, 60 or so TRBV and 14 TRBJ segments were identified. Each CDR3 protein is one row after TCRdb ran MiXCR on the multiplex PCR reads. The V and J calls, along with clone size, are taken from TCRdb and not from the paper's own processing. The repertoire holds roughly 450,000 distinct CDR3 sequences, with about a quarter as singletons. Described time point: persistent/refractory GD, antithyroid drugs over 5 years with positive TRAb. PBMC-derived RNA was used for the TCR library. The peripheral blood volume drawn was 8 to 9.5 milliliters, and it was collected into EDTA tubes. Of note for this clonotype: Antigen unknown.

The CDR3 extends over 18 amino acids. The V end lost 7 bases, the J end lost 4 bases, and 28 bases lay between the germline ends. Per the germline V gene, CDR1 is LNHDA and CDR2 is SQIVND (reference sequence). V is TRBV19 and J is TRBJ1-2; D is possibly TRBD1 (6 bases). The receptor comes from a female donor with Graves disease. The sequencing used peripheral blood mononuclear cells (PBMCs), collected when the disease was refractory, from a patient treated with antithyroid drugs. This CDR3 is CASTQRLGGASFLYGYTF. In DNA, the CDR3 is TGTGCCAGTACCCAGAGGCTTGGGGGCGCGTCGTTCCTCTATGGCTACACCTTC.